This record concerns one TCR beta chain sequence. This record comes from a study of blood T cell repertoires in COVID-19. The CDR3 has 15 amino acids. Germline values: CDR1 SGHRS, CDR2 YFSETQ. The trim removed 3 bases at V and 0 bases at J, leaving 2 bases unmatched. Data came from immunoSEQ multiplex PCR; TCRdb stores just in-frame clones and leaves some out. There are hundreds of thousands of clones in the sample; around 88% occur only once, and around 1.5% lies in the top ten. The receptor's source is a man at least 80 years old with acute or convalescent COVID-19. What was sequenced was peripheral blood. The V gene is TRBV5-1, the J gene TRBJ2-5, with 10 bases that match TRBD1. The DNA for the CDR3 is TGCGCCAGCAGCTGGGGACAGGGGTACCAAGAGACCCAGTACTTC. The encoded protein is CASSWGQGYQETQYF.